Reported below is one T cell receptor beta chain. Its antigen remains unknown. The data were obtained in a study of OX40 agonist ivuxolimab in advanced cancers. At the level of the study: An anti-OX40 (CD134) antibody with agonistic activity, ivuxolimab, was administered to patients.

Findings and limits, study-wide: Both blood CD4+ and CD8+ T cells showed clonal growth by week 6 at 0.1 to 3.0 mg/kg.

The CDR3 has 13 amino acids. V lost 9 bases and J lost 2, with 13 bases in between. Germline V gene sequence: CDR1 LNHDA, CDR2 SQIVND (reference sequence). Produced via immunoSEQ multiplex PCR; TCRdb's table is partial and in-frame only. Of 65,000 to 75,000 clones in the sample, roughly nine tenths are singletons; the top ten hold 3% to 4%. This chain links TRBV19 with TRBJ1-1; D gene unclear. The receptor's source is an adult with an advanced solid tumor such as melanoma, head and neck, liver or kidney cancer. The source was CD4+ or CD8+ T cells sorted from blood, collected in a trial of the OX40 agonist ivuxolimab. CDR3 DNA sequence: TGTGCCAGCAACAGCATATACAACACTGAAGCTTTCTTT. It is translated as CASNSIYNTEAFF.